The T cell receptor beta chain described here comes from a study of T-cell memory formation after mild COVID-19. Study summary: Clusters of TCRs were largely donor specific. Findings of the study overall: Clones shrinking between day 15 and 85 showed a balanced CD4/CD8 split, and those that grew later tilted toward CD4+. Mostly located in CM and EM were contracting CD4+ clones, with contracting CD8+ clones located in EMRA. That cross-reactive memory joined was suggested by some responding clones appearing in pre-infection memory.

TCRdb re-called the 5' RACE reads through MiXCR, storing one row per CDR3 protein. The data show about 33,000 distinct CDR3 sequences, with 21% seen just once and 1.5% to 1.7% held by the top ten. This clonotype was observed at least ten times. The antigen remains undetermined. V was cut by 5 bases and J by 5 bases, with 13 bases left in between. CDR3 length equals 14 residues. This receptor was obtained from an adult who had mild COVID-19 (a few samples of this study predate the infection). Cell type and time point are not known. The rearrangement joins TRBV12-3 or TRBV12-4 to TRBJ2-4; D is undetermined. Sequences were obtained from PBMCs or a T cell subset sorted from them (not recorded which). CDR3 protein: CASSTSGRQNIQYF. Here the CDR3 DNA reads TGTGCCAGCAGTACCTCGGGTCGACAAAACATTCAGTACTTC.